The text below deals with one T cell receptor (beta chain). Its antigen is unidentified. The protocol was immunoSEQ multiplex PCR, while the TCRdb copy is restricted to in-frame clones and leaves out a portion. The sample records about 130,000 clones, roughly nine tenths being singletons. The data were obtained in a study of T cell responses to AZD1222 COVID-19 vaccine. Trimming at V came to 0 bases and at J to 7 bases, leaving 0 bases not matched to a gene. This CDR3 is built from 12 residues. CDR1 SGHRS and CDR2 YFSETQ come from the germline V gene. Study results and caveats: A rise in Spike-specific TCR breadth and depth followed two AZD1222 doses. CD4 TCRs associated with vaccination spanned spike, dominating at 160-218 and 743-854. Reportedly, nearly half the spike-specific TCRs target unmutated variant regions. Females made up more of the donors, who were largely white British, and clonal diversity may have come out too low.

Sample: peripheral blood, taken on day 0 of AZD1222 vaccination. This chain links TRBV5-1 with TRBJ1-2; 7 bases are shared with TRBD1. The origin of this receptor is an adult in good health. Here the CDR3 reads CASSLDRGGYTF. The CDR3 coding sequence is TGCGCCAGCAGCTTGGACAGGGGTGGCTACACCTTC.